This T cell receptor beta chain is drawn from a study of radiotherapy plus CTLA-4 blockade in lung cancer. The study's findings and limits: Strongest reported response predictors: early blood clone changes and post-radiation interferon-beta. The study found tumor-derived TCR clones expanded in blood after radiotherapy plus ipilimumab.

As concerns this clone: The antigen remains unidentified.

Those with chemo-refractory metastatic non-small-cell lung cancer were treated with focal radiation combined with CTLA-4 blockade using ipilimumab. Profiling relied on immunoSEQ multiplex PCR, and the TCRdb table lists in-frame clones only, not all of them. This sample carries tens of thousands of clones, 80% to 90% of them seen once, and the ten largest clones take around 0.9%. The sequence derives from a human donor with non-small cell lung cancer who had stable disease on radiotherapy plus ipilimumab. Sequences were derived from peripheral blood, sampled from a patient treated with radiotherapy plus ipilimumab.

CDR3 sequence (DNA): TGTGCCAGCAGTTACCGCCGACTAGCGGGGGCAGAGACCCAGTACTTC. Protein: CASSYRRLAGAETQYF. The gene calls are TRBV6-6 and TRBJ2-5, with 12 bases identical to TRBD2. Germline lookup yields CDR1 MNHNY and CDR2 SVGAGI (reference sequence). V lost 2 bases to trimming and J lost 4 bases; unmatched junction nucleotides: 5. The CDR3 spans 16 residues.